This T cell receptor (beta chain) was profiled in a study of blood T cells in healthy people across ages. Study-wide points: Bulk PBMC profiling left naive and antigen-experienced comparisons inconclusive.

The CDR3 extends over 15 amino acids. Germline CDR1 ENHRY, CDR2 SYGVKD. The extraction recovered at least 5.5 micrograms of total RNA per sample. Points on this clonotype: The antigen is not known. This could be a read error, since a much larger clone is one nucleotide away.

A second PCR of roughly 7 to 11 cycles used a sample-barcoded 5' primer and a J-beta primer mix. A 12-random-nucleotide template-switch adaptor tagged each cDNA molecule. MiXCR, run by TCRdb on the 5' RACE reads, gives a single entry per CDR3 protein. The data show roughly 1,700,000 distinct CDR3 sequences, under 30% seen once. The source of this sequence is a woman aged 25 to 39 in good health. The specimen sequenced was blood. This chain uses TRBV10-3 with TRBJ2-1, with D possibly being TRBD2 (6 bases). The end of the DNA aligns better with TRBJ2-7, so the J call may be wrong. CDR3 bases: TGTGCCATCAGTGAGCCTAGCGAACCCTACAATGAGCAGTACTTC. Amino acid sequence: CAISEPSEPYNEQYF.